This note documents a single T cell receptor (beta chain) sequence. CDR1 SGHRS and CDR2 YFSETQ come from the germline V gene. Trimming removed 4 bases from V and 7 bases from J; junction bases left unmatched: 11. The CDR3 is 16 amino acids. It was during active infection that Seattle patients were enrolled and then longitudinally followed. The sample comes from a study of blood T cell repertoires in COVID-19. Across the study: The origin of the acute and convalescent COVID-19 samples was the United States, Italy and Spain. The analysed material was cDNA or gDNA that came from T cells, B-cell-depleted T cells, or PBMCs.

In the authors' methods: Nucleated cell counts were estimated from reference gene primer amplification. The protocol was immunoSEQ multiplex PCR, while the TCRdb copy is restricted to in-frame clones and leaves out a portion. That table is the source of V, J and clone size, and D and trimming were worked out from the DNA. The table records around 440,000 clones, around 88% of them present only once. The genes are TRBV5-1 and TRBJ1-6, with TRBD1 identical over 7 bases. The receptor was derived from a woman aged 45-65 years with COVID-19, enrolled during active disease. The sequenced sample was peripheral blood. CDR3 in amino acids: CASSTEGQTKNSPLHF. Here the CDR3 DNA reads TGCGCCAGCAGCACCGAGGGACAGACCAAGAATTCACCCCTCCACTTT.